The 24 T cell receptor beta chains listed next were all sequenced from one sample in a study of tumor and adjacent non-tumor tissue in lung cancer. The template was RNA from unsorted bulk tissue. The library came from three nested PCR rounds adapted from ARM-PCR protocols. TCRdb processed the multiplex PCR reads anew with MiXCR; each CDR3 protein has one entry. This table holds roughly 220,000 distinct CDR3 sequences, 70% to 75% found once. The sequenced material came from lung tumor tissue. These receptors came from a man between 60 and 70 years old with non-small cell lung cancer.

The chain has TRBV11-2 and TRBJ2-1; 9 bases are a match to TRBD1. The CDR3 length is 16 residues. Germline-derived CDR1 and CDR2 are SGHAT and FQNNGV. V trimming: 5 bases; J trimming: 5 bases; junction bases outside the gene matches: 10. CDR3: CASSVGDRVHNNEQFF. CDR3 coding DNA: TGTGCCAGCAGCGTCGGGGACAGGGTTCATAACAATGAGCAGTTCTTC.

The chain is built from TRBV12-3 or TRBV12-4 and TRBJ2-7; D remains ambiguous. V lost 3 bases and J 3 bases, leaving 9 bases between the germline ends. This CDR3 is 13 amino acids long. Here the CDR3 reads CASSFSSLYEQYF. CDR3 DNA sequence: TGTGCCAGCAGTTTTTCCAGCCTCTACGAGCAGTACTTC.

Of note for this clonotype: Just one base apart from a much larger clone, this may be a read error. V gene TRBV20-1 combines with J gene TRBJ2-5, with 15 bases identical to TRBD2. The trim removed 4 bases at V and 13 bases at J, leaving 7 bases unmatched. The CDR3 sequence is 13 residues long. CDR1 and CDR2 from the germline V gene are DFQATT and SNEGSKA (reference sequence). Written as DNA, the CDR3 is TGCAGTGCTATATCACCGGGACTAGCGGGAGGGTACTTC. This codes for CSAISPGLAGGYF.

Note on this clonotype: At one boundary the junction diverges from the germline segment, which might be a read error. The J gene is TRBJ2-1, the V gene TRBV10-1; TRBD2 matches at 9 bases. The germline CDR1 and CDR2 sequences are WNHNN and SYGVQD (reference sequence). This CDR3 is built from 15 residues. The CDR3 region is CASSKELAGRNEQSF. As DNA, the CDR3 is TGCGCCAGCAGTAAGGAGCTAGCGGGACGGAATGAGCAGTCCTTC.

To note about this clonotype: One end of the junction varies from germline; a read error may be responsible. The gene calls are TRBV6-1 and TRBJ1-1; 7 bases fit TRBD1. The CDR3 has 15 residues. Germline CDR1 MNHNS, CDR2 SASEGT. The CDR3 loop is CASTPDRYRFAEVFF. For the CDR3, the DNA is TGTGCCAGCACGCCGGACAGGTACAGATTCGCTGAAGTTTTCTTT.

For this clonotype: This could be a read error, since a much larger clone is one nucleotide away. The V and J genes are TRBV20-1 and TRBJ2-1; D is uncertain. Deletions cut 0 bases from V and 9 bases from J, with 12 bases between. The length of the CDR3 is 13 residues. Germline V CDR1 and CDR2: DFQATT, SNEGSKA (reference sequence). The CDR3 loop reads CSARETGHGEQFF. The CDR3 DNA sequence: TGCAGTGCTAGAGAGACGGGTCATGGTGAGCAGTTCTTC.

This clonotype showed up just a few times. A read error may produce the germline difference seen at one junction end. The CDR3 sequence is CANSFYGARSAGELFF. The CDR3 DNA sequence: TGTGCCAACAGCTTCTACGGGGCGCGAAGCGCCGGGGAGCTGTTTTTT. The chain employs TRBV11-1 and TRBJ2-2; perhaps D is TRBD1 or TRBD2 (5 bases each). This CDR3 spans 16 amino acids. Germline V CDR1 and CDR2: SGHAT, FQDESV (reference sequence).

Written as DNA, the CDR3 is TGCAGCGCGGTAGACTGGGGAGAGACCCAGTACTTC. This translates into CSAVDWGETQYF. The chain couples TRBV29-1 to TRBJ2-5; D unresolved. Germline V gene data show CDR1 as SQVTM and CDR2 as ANQGSEA. Trimming left V 7 bases short and J 4 bases short, with 13 bases between. CDR3 length: 12 residues.

Worth noting for this clonotype: At one end the junction does not follow the germline gene, possibly because of a read error. The rearrangement uses TRBV11-1 and TRBJ2-7; D is perhaps TRBD2 (5 bases). Looked up from germline, CDR1 is SGHAT and CDR2 is FQDESV (reference sequence). This CDR3 has 16 residues. CDR3 sequence (DNA): TGTGCCAGTAGCTTAGCGATTCATGACAACTCCTACGAGCAATACTTC. Amino acid sequence: CASSLAIHDNSYEQYF. Full variable domain (rest looked up from reference TRBV11-1 and TRBJ2-7): EAEVAQSPRYKITEKSQAVAFWCDPISGHATLYWYRQILGQGPELLVQFQDESVVDDSQLPKDRFSAERLKGVDSTLKIQPAELGDSAMYLCASSLAIHDNSYEQYFGPGTRLTVT.

This clonotype occurred many times. The chain joins TRBV6-1 to TRBJ2-7; TRBD2 agrees at 7 bases. Trimming at V came to 6 bases and at J to 2 bases, leaving 7 bases not matched to a gene. In germline, CDR1 is MNHNS, CDR2 SASEGT. This CDR3 has 14 amino acids. As DNA, the CDR3 is TGTGCCAGCAGGGAGCGGGGCACTACCTACGAGCAGTACTTC. Its translation: CASRERGTTYEQYF.

With respect to this clonotype: Given the absence of the conserved phenylalanine or tryptophan at the CDR3 end, a read error is likely. The DNA is omitted, as the CDR3 cannot be located on it reliably, and the CDR3 follows TCRdb's listing. This chain connects TRBV5-4 to TRBJ1-2; the table's D call TRBD1 went unverified against the DNA. The germline V gene encodes CDR1 SGHNT and CDR2 YYREEE (reference sequence). The CDR3 has 14 amino acids, counting both end residues. Here the CDR3 reads CASSPFGTVYGYTL.

This clonotype was counted only a few times. The chain joins TRBV24-1 to TRBJ2-1, with 14 positions matching TRBD2. This CDR3 spans 17 amino acids. Germline CDR1 reads KGHDR; CDR2 reads SFDVKD. The junction had 6 bases not matched to a gene; V was cut back by 5 bases and J by 4 bases. The CDR3 DNA follows: TGTGCCACCAGTGGCCGACTAGCGGGAGGGCCTTACAATGAGCAGTTCTTC. Protein: CATSGRLAGGPYNEQFF.

The chain is built from TRBV5-1 and TRBJ2-5, with TRBD1 matching over 10 bases. V was pared by 2 bases and J by 5 bases, with 3 bases of the junction left unmatched. Germline-derived CDR1 and CDR2 are SGHRS and YFSETQ. The CDR3 runs to 14 residues. CDR3 DNA: TGCGCCAGCAGCTTCGACAGGGGGCGGGAGACCCAGTACTTC. Its translation is CASSFDRGRETQYF.

This chain joins TRBV11-2 and TRBJ2-7; D is unresolved. Trimming pared 4 bases from V and 4 bases from J, leaving 14 bases between. The CDR3 contains 14 residues. Germline CDR1 and CDR2: SGHAT and FQNNGV. The CDR3 sequence: CASSSNNGSYEQYF. DNA of the CDR3: TGTGCCAGCAGCTCTAACAACGGCTCATACGAGCAGTACTTC.

Remarks on this clonotype: As the CDR3 is not closed by the conserved phenylalanine or tryptophan, this likely results from a read error. The V gene is TRBV7-8, the J gene TRBJ2-3; D perhaps matches TRBD2 (6 bases). Germline assignment: CDR1 SGHVS and CDR2 FQNEAQ. V was clipped by 6 bases and J by 4 bases, with 14 bases between them. The CDR3 loop spans 14 amino acids. CDR3 amino acids: CASSVGGSADTQYL. The CDR3 region has the DNA TGTGCCAGCAGTGTTGGGGGGAGTGCAGATACGCAGTATTTA.

About this clonotype itself: A clone one base away is much larger, so this may be a read error. The J gene is TRBJ1-1, the V gene TRBV29-1; D gene unclear. Trimming shortened V by 8 bases and J by 4 bases, and 17 bases separated the two germline ends. This CDR3 has 13 residues. The germline V gene encodes CDR1 SQVTM and CDR2 ANQGSEA. The CDR3 region is CSHAVGVLTEAFF. DNA for the CDR3: TGCAGCCATGCGGTCGGGGTCCTCACTGAAGCTTTCTTT.

This chain connects TRBV20-1 to TRBJ1-2, with TRBD1 identical over 7 bases. V shed 4 bases and J 6 bases; nucleotides not matched to a gene: 8. CDR3 length equals 13 residues. In germline, CDR1 is DFQATT, CDR2 SNEGSKA (reference sequence). CDR3 sequence: CSAISRGSDGYTF. In DNA, the CDR3 is TGCAGTGCTATATCCAGGGGGTCGGATGGCTACACCTTC.

V and J are TRBV5-1 and TRBJ1-2, with no clear D. This CDR3 is 13 amino acids long. Germline V gene sequence: CDR1 SGHRS, CDR2 YFSETQ. Trimming pared 0 bases from V and 8 bases from J, leaving 11 bases between. The CDR3 spells CASSLAGIEGYTF. The CDR3 DNA is TGCGCCAGCAGCTTGGCGGGGATTGAGGGCTACACCTTC.

In regard to this clonotype: This may stem from a read error, because a much larger clone lies one nucleotide away. This chain connects TRBV20-1 to TRBJ2-7; TRBD1 might be the D (5 bases). The CDR3 runs to 14 residues. Germline CDR1 reads DFQATT; CDR2 reads SNEGSKA (reference sequence). Trimming removed 7 bases from V and 3 bases from J, with 19 bases in between. The CDR3 here is CSVSGLVQVYEQYF. In nucleotides, the CDR3 is TGCAGTGTTAGTGGGTTAGTACAGGTCTACGAGCAGTACTTC.

Comments on this clonotype: A junction end diverges from the germline sequence, so it may reflect a read error. The chain couples TRBV11-2 to TRBJ2-5; D is tentatively TRBD1 or TRBD2 (6 bases each). Germline CDR1 and CDR2: SGHAT and FQNNGV. The CDR3 has 17 amino acids. Written as DNA, the CDR3 is TGTGCCAGGAGCTTAGTACCCCGCGGGACAATCCAAGAGACCCAGTGCTTC. This codes for CARSLVPRGTIQETQCF. Variable domain in full (rest from reference TRBV11-2 and TRBJ2-5): EAGVAQSPRYKIIEKRQSVAFWCNPISGHATLYWYQQILGQGPKLLIQFQNNGVVDDSQLPKDRFSAERLKGVDSTLKIQPAKLEDSAVYLCARSLVPRGTIQETQCFGPGTRLLVL.

This chain joins TRBV6-5 and TRBJ2-5, with 7 bases matching TRBD1. In germline, CDR1 is MNHEY, CDR2 SVGAGI. The CDR3 length is 13 residues. V lost 8 bases to trimming and J lost 2 bases; unmatched junction nucleotides: 5. The CDR3 nucleotides read TGTGCCAGCTGTTGGACAGGACAAGAGACCCAGTACTTC. It encodes CASCWTGQETQYF.

This clonotype was counted ten times or more. The V gene is TRBV4-3, the J gene TRBJ2-4; possibly TRBD2 for D (6 bases). This CDR3 has 15 amino acids. Germline V CDR1 and CDR2: LGHNA, YSLEER. Trimming pared 0 bases from V and 10 bases from J, leaving 16 bases between. CDR3 in DNA: TGCGCCAGCAGCCAAGATCGGGCGGGGAAGGCTATTCAGTACTTC. This translates into CASSQDRAGKAIQYF.

This chain connects TRBV10-2 to TRBJ1-1; a weak D match, TRBD1 (5 bases). Germline V lookup: CDR1 WSHSY, CDR2 SAAADI. The CDR3 is made up of 15 amino acids. The V end was cut by 3 bases, the J end by 4 bases, with 15 bases between. The CDR3 spells CASSDPDGASTEAFF. The CDR3, as DNA: TGCGCCAGCAGTGACCCCGACGGGGCTAGCACTGAAGCTTTCTTT.

In regard to this clonotype: Given the absence of the conserved phenylalanine or tryptophan at the CDR3 end, a read error is likely. The V gene is TRBV11-3, the J gene TRBJ2-1, with D perhaps TRBD2 (6 bases). CDR1 and CDR2 (germline): SGHNT, YENEEA. This CDR3 is 20 amino acids long. The CDR3 loop reads CVSSLDLLASSMSSYNEQFI. CDR3 sequence (DNA): TGTGTCAGCAGCTTAGATCTCCTAGCGTCCTCGATGAGCTCCTACAATGAGCAGTTCATC.